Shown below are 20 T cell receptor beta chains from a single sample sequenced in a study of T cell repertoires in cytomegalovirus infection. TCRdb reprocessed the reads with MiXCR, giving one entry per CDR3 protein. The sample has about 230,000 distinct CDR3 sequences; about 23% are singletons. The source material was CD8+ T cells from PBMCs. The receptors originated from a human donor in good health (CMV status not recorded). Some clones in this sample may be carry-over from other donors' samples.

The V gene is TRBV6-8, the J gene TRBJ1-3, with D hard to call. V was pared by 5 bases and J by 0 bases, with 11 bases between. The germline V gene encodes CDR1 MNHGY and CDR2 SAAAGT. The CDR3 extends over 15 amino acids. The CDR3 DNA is TGTGCCAGCAGTCAGGACGTGAGCTCTGGAAACACCATATATTTT. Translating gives CASSQDVSSGNTIYF.

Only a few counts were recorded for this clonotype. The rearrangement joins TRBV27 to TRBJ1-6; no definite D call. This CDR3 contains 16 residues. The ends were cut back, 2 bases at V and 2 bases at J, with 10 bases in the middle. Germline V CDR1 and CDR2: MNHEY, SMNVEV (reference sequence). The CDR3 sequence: CASSLTESPYNSPLHF. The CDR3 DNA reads TGTGCCAGCAGTTTAACGGAATCCCCCTATAATTCACCCCTCCACTTT.

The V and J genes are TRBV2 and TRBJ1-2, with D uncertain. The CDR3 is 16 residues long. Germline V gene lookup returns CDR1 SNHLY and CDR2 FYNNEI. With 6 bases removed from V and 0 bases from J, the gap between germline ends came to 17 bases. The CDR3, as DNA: TGTGCCAGCAGCGAGTTCCTTGTGACCTCTAACTATGGCTACACCTTC. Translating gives CASSEFLVTSNYGYTF.

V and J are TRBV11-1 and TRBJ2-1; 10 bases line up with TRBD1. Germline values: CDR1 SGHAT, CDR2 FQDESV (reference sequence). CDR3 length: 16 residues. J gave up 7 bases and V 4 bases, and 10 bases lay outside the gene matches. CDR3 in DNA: TGTGCCAGCAGCTCGGAGGACAGGGGGTGGATTAATGAGCAGTTCTTC. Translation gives CASSSEDRGWINEQFF.

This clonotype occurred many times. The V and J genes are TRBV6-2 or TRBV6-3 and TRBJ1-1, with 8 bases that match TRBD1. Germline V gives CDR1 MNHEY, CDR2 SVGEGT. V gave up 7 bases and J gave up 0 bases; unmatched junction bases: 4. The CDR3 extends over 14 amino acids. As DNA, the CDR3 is TGTGCCAGCACTCGGACAGGGATGAACACTGAAGCTTTCTTT. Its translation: CASTRTGMNTEAFF.

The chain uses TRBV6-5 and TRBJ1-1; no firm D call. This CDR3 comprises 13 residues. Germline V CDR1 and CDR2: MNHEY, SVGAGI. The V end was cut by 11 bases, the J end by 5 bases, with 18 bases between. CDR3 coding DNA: TGTGCCTCCCGGGAGGGAGGTCCGACTGAAGCTTTCTTT. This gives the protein CASREGGPTEAFF.

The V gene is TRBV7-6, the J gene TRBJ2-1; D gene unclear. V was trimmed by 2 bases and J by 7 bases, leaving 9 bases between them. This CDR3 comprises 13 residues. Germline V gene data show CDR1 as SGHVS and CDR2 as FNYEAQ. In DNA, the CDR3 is TGTGCCAGCAGCTTAAGCGCTGGGAATGAGCAGTTCTTC. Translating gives CASSLSAGNEQFF.

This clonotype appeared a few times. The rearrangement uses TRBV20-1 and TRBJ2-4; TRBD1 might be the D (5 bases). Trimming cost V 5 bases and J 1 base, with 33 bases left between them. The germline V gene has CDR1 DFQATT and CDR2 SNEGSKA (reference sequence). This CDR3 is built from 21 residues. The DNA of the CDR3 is TGCAGTGCTCAGAAGACAACAAGGGCAGGGAATGAATCTCGGGCCAAAAACATTCAGTACTTC. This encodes CSAQKTTRAGNESRAKNIQYF.

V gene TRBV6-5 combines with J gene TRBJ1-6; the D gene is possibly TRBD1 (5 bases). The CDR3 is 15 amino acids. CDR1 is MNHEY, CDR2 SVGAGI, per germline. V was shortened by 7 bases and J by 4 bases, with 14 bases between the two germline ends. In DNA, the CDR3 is TGTGCCAGCACCAAAAGGGACGGATATAATTCACCCCTCCACTTT. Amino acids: CASTKRDGYNSPLHF.

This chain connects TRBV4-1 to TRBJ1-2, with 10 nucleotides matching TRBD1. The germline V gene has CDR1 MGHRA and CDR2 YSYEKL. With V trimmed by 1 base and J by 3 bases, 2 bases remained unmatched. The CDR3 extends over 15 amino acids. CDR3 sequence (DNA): TGCGCCAGCAGCCAAGCCGGGACAGGGGACTATGGCTACACCTTC. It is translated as CASSQAGTGDYGYTF.

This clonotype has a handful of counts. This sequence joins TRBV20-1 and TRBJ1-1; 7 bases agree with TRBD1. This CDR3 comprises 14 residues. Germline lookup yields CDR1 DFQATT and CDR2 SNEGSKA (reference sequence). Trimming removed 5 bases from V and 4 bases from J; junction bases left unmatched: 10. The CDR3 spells CSAGGDPGGTEAFF. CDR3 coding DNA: TGCAGTGCTGGGGGTGATCCAGGGGGCACTGAAGCTTTCTTT.

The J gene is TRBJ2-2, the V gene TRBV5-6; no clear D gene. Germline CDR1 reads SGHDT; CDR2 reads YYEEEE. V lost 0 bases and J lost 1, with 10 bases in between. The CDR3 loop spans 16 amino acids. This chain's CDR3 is CASSLVAALNTGELFF. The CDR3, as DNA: TGTGCCAGCAGCTTGGTGGCGGCTCTGAACACCGGGGAGCTGTTTTTT. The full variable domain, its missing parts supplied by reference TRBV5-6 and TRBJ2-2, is DAGVTQSPTHLIKTRGQQVTLRCSPKSGHDTVSWYQQALGQGPQFIFQYYEEEERQRGNFPDRFSGHQFPNYSSELNVNALLLGDSALYLCASSLVAALNTGELFFGEGSRLTVL.

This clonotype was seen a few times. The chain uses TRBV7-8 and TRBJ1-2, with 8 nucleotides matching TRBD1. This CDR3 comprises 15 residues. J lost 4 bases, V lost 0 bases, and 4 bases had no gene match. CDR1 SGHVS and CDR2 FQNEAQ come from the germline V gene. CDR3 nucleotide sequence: TGTGCCAGCAGCTTAGCGTCAGGGGGCAGCTATGGCTACACCTTC. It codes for CASSLASGGSYGYTF. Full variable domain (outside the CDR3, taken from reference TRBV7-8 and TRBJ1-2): GAGVSQSPRYKVAKRGQDVALRCDPISGHVSLFWYQQALGQGPEFLTYFQNEAQLDKSGLPSDRFFAERPEGSVSTLKIQRTQQEDSAVYLCASSLASGGSYGYTFGSGTRLTVV.

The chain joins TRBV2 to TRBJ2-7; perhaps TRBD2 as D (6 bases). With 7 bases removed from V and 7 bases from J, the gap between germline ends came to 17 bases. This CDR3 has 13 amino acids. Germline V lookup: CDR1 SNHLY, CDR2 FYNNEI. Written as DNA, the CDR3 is TGTGCCAGCAAGGCATCTGCGACTAGGGAGCAGTACTTC. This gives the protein CASKASATREQYF.

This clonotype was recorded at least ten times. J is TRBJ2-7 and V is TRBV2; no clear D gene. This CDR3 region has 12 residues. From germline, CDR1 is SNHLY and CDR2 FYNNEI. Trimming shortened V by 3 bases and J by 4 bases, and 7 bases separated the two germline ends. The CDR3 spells CASSDQEYEQYF. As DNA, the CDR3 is TGTGCCAGCAGTGACCAGGAGTACGAGCAGTACTTC.

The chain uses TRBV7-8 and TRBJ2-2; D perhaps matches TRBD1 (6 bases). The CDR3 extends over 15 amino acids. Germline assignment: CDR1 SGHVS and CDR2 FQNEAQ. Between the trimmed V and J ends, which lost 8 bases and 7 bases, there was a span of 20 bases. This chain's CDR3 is CASQKYQGKVGELFF. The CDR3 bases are TGTGCCAGCCAGAAGTACCAGGGGAAGGTCGGGGAGCTGTTTTTT.

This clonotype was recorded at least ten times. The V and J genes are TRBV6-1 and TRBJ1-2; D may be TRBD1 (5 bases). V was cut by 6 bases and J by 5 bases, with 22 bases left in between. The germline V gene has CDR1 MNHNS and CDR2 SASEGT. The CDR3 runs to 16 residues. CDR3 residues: CASSHEGAGDWYGYTF. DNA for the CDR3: TGTGCCAGCAGCCACGAAGGTGCCGGGGACTGGTATGGCTACACCTTC.

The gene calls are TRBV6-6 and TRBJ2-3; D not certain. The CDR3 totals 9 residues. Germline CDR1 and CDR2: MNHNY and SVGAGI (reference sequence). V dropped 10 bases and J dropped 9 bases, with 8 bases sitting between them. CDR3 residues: CATEGTQYF. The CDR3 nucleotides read TGTGCCACCGAAGGGACGCAGTATTTT.

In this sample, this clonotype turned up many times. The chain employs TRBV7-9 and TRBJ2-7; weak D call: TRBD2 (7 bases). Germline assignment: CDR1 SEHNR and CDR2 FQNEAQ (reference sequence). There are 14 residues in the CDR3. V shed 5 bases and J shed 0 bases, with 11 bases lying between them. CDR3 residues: CASSPGGGSYEQYF. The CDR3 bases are TGTGCCAGCAGCCCGGGGGGCGGCTCCTACGAGCAGTACTTC.

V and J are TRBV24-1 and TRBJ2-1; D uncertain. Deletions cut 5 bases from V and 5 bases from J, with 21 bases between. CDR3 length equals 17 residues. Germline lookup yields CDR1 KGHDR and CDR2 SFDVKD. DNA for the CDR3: TGTGCCACCAGTGTTGCCAGCCAGGTGGGCCTTAACAATGAGCAGTTCTTC. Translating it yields CATSVASQVGLNNEQFF.